Following are 11 T cell receptor beta chains from one sample sequenced in a study of T cell responses to AZD1222 COVID-19 vaccine. Clones were read by immunoSEQ multiplex PCR, and TCRdb kept only the in-frame ones, dropping some. The sample records over 110,000 clones, around nine tenths being singletons. The specimen comprised peripheral blood, sampled 28 days after the second AZD1222 dose. Every receptor here comes from an adult who received the AZD1222 COVID-19 vaccine.

This chain uses TRBV6-5 with TRBJ1-2; the D gene is possibly TRBD1 (6 bases). Germline CDR1 reads MNHEY; CDR2 reads SVGAGI. Trimming shortened V by 6 bases and J by 6 bases, and 11 bases separated the two germline ends. The CDR3 totals 12 residues. As DNA, the CDR3 is TGTGCCAGCAGAGACACAGGGCATGGCTACACCTTC. As protein: CASRDTGHGYTF.

This sequence joins TRBV7-2 and TRBJ2-3, with 8 positions matching TRBD1. The V and J ends lost 3 bases and 3 bases, in that order; junction bases with no gene match: 8. CDR1 is SGHTA, CDR2 FQGNSA, per germline. The CDR3 loop spans 16 amino acids. CDR3 amino acids: CASSFGQGHRTDTQYF. CDR3 DNA: TGTGCCAGCAGCTTCGGACAGGGCCATAGGACAGATACGCAGTATTTT.

The CDR3 sequence: CASSRARTGAGEKLFF. Here the CDR3 DNA reads TGTGCCAGCAGCCGCGCCCGGACAGGGGCCGGTGAAAAACTGTTTTTT. J is TRBJ1-4 and V is TRBV3-1 (or the pseudogene TRBV3-2), with TRBD1 matching 9 bases. The CDR3 runs to 16 residues. Germline-derived CDR1 and CDR2 are LGHDT and YNNKEL (reference sequence). Trimming removed 4 bases from V and 7 bases from J; junction bases left unmatched: 10.

The chain employs TRBV13 and TRBJ1-1; D not certain. Germline-derived CDR1 and CDR2 are PRHDT and FYEKMQ (reference sequence). Trimming took off 6 bases at V and 3 bases at J, with 5 bases between the two ends. This CDR3 is 11 amino acids long. The CDR3 DNA sequence: TGTGCCAGCAGAGGTTACACTGAAGCTTTCTTT. Protein: CASRGYTEAFF. Combining the CDR3 with reference TRBV13 and TRBJ1-1 gives the whole variable domain AAGVIQSPRHLIKEKRETATLKCYPIPRHDTVYWYQQGPGQDPQFLISFYEKMQSDKGSIPDRFSAQQFSDYHSELNMSSLELGDSALYFCASRGYTEAFFGQGTRLTVV.

The V and J genes are TRBV7-2 and TRBJ2-5; 9 bases line up with TRBD2. Losses at the gene ends were 1 base for V and 5 bases for J; bases not matched to a gene: 8. The CDR3 extends over 16 amino acids. The germline CDR1 and CDR2 sequences are SGHTA and FQGNSA. CDR3 amino acids: CASSLGGGGAAETQYF. In DNA form, the CDR3 reads TGTGCCAGCAGCTTAGGTGGCGGGGGGGCCGCGGAGACCCAGTACTTC.

The chain combines TRBV20-1 with TRBJ1-1, with D possibly being TRBD1 (6 bases). V was pared by 3 bases and J by 4 bases, with 6 bases between. The CDR3 totals 11 residues. The germline gives CDR1 DFQATT, CDR2 SNEGSKA (reference sequence). CDR3 DNA: TGCAGTGCTAGGGACAGCACTGAAGCTTTCTTT. It encodes CSARDSTEAFF.

The chain has TRBV6-6 and TRBJ1-1, with D hard to call. The length of the CDR3 is 14 residues. Germline loops: CDR1 MNHNY, CDR2 SVGAGI (reference sequence). The V gene lost 7 bases and the J gene lost 0 bases, with 12 bases spanning the gap. CDR3 DNA: TGTGCCAGCATTCTAAGAGTCATGAACACTGAAGCTTTCTTT. Translation gives CASILRVMNTEAFF.

The CDR3 bases are TGTGCCAGCAGCTGGGGAGGAGGAGTCACCGGGGAGCTGTTTTTT. Protein product: CASSWGGGVTGELFF. The chain has TRBV11-2 and TRBJ2-2; TRBD2 might be the D (6 bases). Germline loops: CDR1 SGHAT, CDR2 FQNNGV. The V gene lost 4 bases and the J gene lost 4 bases, with 13 bases spanning the gap. This CDR3 has 15 amino acids.

The V gene is TRBV15, the J gene TRBJ1-1, with D uncertain. Trimming removed 2 bases from V and 0 bases from J, with 4 bases in between. The germline V gene encodes CDR1 LNHNV and CDR2 YYDKDF (reference sequence). The CDR3 has 13 amino acids. The CDR3 sequence: CATSRTMNTEAFF. In nucleotides, the CDR3 is TGTGCCACCAGCAGAACCATGAACACTGAAGCTTTCTTT.

The chain links TRBV7-8 to TRBJ1-1, with 7 bases fitting TRBD1. The CDR3 runs 13 residues. V was clipped by 1 base and J by 9 bases; unmatched bases: 5. Germline assignment: CDR1 SGHVS and CDR2 FQNEAQ. CDR3 sequence reads: CASSLGEQGKAFF. As DNA, the CDR3 is TGTGCCAGCAGCTTAGGCGAACAGGGGAAAGCTTTCTTT.

This clone was seen a handful of times. The rearrangement links TRBV7-9 to TRBJ1-1; TRBD1 is a possible D gene (6 bases). The V end lost 0 bases, the J end lost 3 bases, and 11 bases lay between the germline ends. Germline CDR1 is SEHNR and CDR2 is FQNEAQ (reference sequence). This CDR3 is built from 15 residues. The CDR3 reads CASSLADSVYTEAFF. CDR3 nucleotide sequence: TGTGCCAGCAGCTTAGCGGACAGCGTATACACTGAAGCTTTCTTT.